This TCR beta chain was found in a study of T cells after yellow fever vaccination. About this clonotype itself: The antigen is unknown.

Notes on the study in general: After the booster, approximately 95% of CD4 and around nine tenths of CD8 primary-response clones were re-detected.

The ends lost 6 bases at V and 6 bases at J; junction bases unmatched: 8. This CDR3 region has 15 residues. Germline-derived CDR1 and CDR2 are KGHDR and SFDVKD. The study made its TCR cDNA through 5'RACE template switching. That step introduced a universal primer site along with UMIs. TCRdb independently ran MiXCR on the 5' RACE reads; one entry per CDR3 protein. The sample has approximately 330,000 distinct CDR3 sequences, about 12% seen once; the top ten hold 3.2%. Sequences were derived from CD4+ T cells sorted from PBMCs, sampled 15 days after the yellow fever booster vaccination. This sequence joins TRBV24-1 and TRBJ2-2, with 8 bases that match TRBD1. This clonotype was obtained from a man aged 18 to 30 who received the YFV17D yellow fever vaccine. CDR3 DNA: TGTGCCACCAGTCCCGGGACAGGAGTCCCCGGGGAGCTGTTTTTT. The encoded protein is CATSPGTGVPGELFF.